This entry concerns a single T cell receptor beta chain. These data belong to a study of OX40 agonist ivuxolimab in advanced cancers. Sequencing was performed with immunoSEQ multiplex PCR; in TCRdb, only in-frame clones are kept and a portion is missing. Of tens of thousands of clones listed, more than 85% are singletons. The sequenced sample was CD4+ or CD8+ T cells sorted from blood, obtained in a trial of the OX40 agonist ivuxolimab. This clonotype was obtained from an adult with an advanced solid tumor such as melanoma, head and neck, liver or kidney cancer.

DNA for the CDR3: TGTGCCAGCTCATTACCCGCGGGACTAGTTTCAGGCCACACCGGGGAGCTGTTTTTT. It is translated as CASSLPAGLVSGHTGELFF. V gene TRBV18 combines with J gene TRBJ2-2; 8 bases fit TRBD2. With 5 bases clipped from V and 3 bases from J, the junction kept 17 bases outside the gene matches. The CDR3 extends over 19 amino acids. Germline CDR1 is KGHSH and CDR2 is LQKENI.